Each of the 27 T cell receptor beta chains below was sequenced from the same sample in a study of identical twins. TCRdb itself ran the 5' RACE reads through MiXCR, one entry per CDR3 protein. The sample has around 480,000 distinct CDR3 sequences; 14% are singletons. These data are also associated with another study on yellow fever vaccine responses in identical twins.

The sequenced sample was CD4+ T cells sorted from blood. The receptor source for this set is a young woman in good health.

This clonotype was counted many times. The chain employs TRBV29-1 and TRBJ2-7; 7 nucleotides line up with TRBD2. The CDR3 runs to 13 residues. Germline V gene sequence: CDR1 SQVTM, CDR2 ANQGSEA. V lost 5 bases, J lost 4 bases, and 8 bases stayed unmatched. CDR3: CSVSGGTIYEQYF. The CDR3 DNA sequence: TGCAGCGTTTCGGGAGGTACCATTTACGAGCAGTACTTC.

This clonotype appeared once. The gene calls are TRBV12-3 or TRBV12-4 and TRBJ2-4; 7 bases are shared with TRBD1. J lost 3 bases, V lost 8 bases, and 7 bases had no gene match. The CDR3 is 14 residues long. The CDR3 sequence: CASAIGDSKNIQYF. Here the CDR3 DNA reads TGTGCCAGCGCAATCGGGGACAGCAAAAACATTCAGTACTTC.

The genes are TRBV6-5 and TRBJ1-4; the D is unclear. This CDR3 region has 13 residues. The germline gives CDR1 MNHEY, CDR2 SVGAGI. Trimming cost V 0 bases and J 6 bases, with 5 bases left between them. CDR3 coding DNA: TGTGCCAGCAGTTACTCCGCTTATGAAAAACTGTTTTTT. Translation: CASSYSAYEKLFF.

This chain joins TRBV20-1 and TRBJ2-5; a possible D gene is TRBD2 (5 bases). CDR3 length: 16 amino acids. Trimming stripped 0 bases from V and 0 bases from J, with 14 bases between. Germline V gene lookup returns CDR1 DFQATT and CDR2 SNEGSKA (reference sequence). In nucleotides, the CDR3 is TGCAGTGCTAGAGATTTCCGGGGTGGAGACCAAGAGACCCAGTACTTC. Residues: CSARDFRGGDQETQYF.

This chain joins TRBV7-2 and TRBJ2-2; D gene unclear. CDR3 length: 14 amino acids. V lost 3 bases to trimming and J lost 2 bases, with 7 bases between them. The germline V gene encodes CDR1 SGHTA and CDR2 FQGNSA. CDR3 loop: CASSLLVNTGELFF. The DNA for the CDR3 is TGTGCCAGCAGCTTGCTAGTAAACACCGGGGAGCTGTTTTTT.

This clonotype occurred a few times. V usage is TRBV12-3 or TRBV12-4 and J usage is TRBJ2-7; 8 bases agree with TRBD2. V was pared by 3 bases and J by 4 bases, with 5 bases of the junction left unmatched. The length of the CDR3 is 14 residues. CDR3 in DNA: TGTGCCAGCAGTTTCGCTAGCGGGTGGTACGAGCAGTACTTC. The encoded protein is CASSFASGWYEQYF.

This clonotype occurred a few times. The J gene is TRBJ2-2, the V gene TRBV20-1; the D is unclear. This CDR3 comprises 11 residues. V lost 6 bases to trimming and J lost 3 bases, with 5 bases between them. The germline V gene has CDR1 DFQATT and CDR2 SNEGSKA (reference sequence). CDR3 in amino acids: CSAAYTGELFF. CDR3 coding DNA: TGCAGTGCCGCATACACCGGGGAGCTGTTTTTT.

There are many counts of this clonotype. CDR3 sequence (DNA): TGCAGCGTTGATAATCAGATCGCGCAGTATTTT. Translation gives CSVDNQIAQYF. The chain recombines TRBV29-1 with TRBJ2-3; D gene uncertain. Trimming cost V 3 bases and J 10 bases, with 11 bases left between them. Germline CDR1 reads SQVTM; CDR2 reads ANQGSEA. The CDR3 consists of 11 residues.

V and J are TRBV6-5 and TRBJ1-1; D is perhaps TRBD1 (5 bases). V shed 3 bases and J shed 6 bases, with 8 bases lying between them. CDR3 length: 12 amino acids. Looked up from germline, CDR1 is MNHEY and CDR2 is SVGAGI. CDR3 sequence: CASSYGGSEAFF. The CDR3 DNA is TGTGCCAGCAGTTATGGGGGGTCTGAAGCTTTCTTT.

The chain uses TRBV12-3 or TRBV12-4 and TRBJ2-7, with D perhaps TRBD2 (6 bases). The CDR3 sequence is 14 residues long. Between the trimmed V and J ends, which lost 6 bases and 0 bases, there was a span of 12 bases. The CDR3 is CASRLGTASYEQYF. The CDR3 DNA follows: TGTGCCAGCAGATTGGGGACTGCCTCCTACGAGCAGTACTTC.

This clonotype was observed a handful of times. The chain couples TRBV20-1 to TRBJ2-3; no clear D. Trimming removed 1 base at V and 2 bases at J, with 7 bases between. The length of the CDR3 is 13 residues. In germline, CDR1 is DFQATT, CDR2 SNEGSKA (reference sequence). The CDR3 coding sequence is TGCAGTGCTAGAGCTGGGGTCACAGATACGCAGTATTTT. Encoded protein: CSARAGVTDTQYF.

In this sample, this clonotype turned up a few times. As DNA, the CDR3 is TGTGCCAGCAGTTGGTCCTCAGCGGGAGGGGAGACCCAGTACTTC. As protein: CASSWSSAGGETQYF. V and J are TRBV12-3 or TRBV12-4 and TRBJ2-5; 10 positions match TRBD2. V was pared by 4 bases and J by 5 bases, with 7 bases of the junction left unmatched. This CDR3 contains 15 residues.

The chain joins TRBV15 to TRBJ1-5; TRBD1 might be the D (5 bases). CDR3 size: 15 residues. In germline, CDR1 is LNHNV, CDR2 YYDKDF (reference sequence). V was pared by 0 bases and J by 7 bases, with 13 bases between. In DNA, the CDR3 is TGTGCCACCAGCAGAGAGAGAACAGGAATCCAGCCCCAGCATTTT. Translation: CATSRERTGIQPQHF. Drawing the rest from reference TRBV15 and TRBJ1-5, the complete variable domain is DAMVIQNPRYQVTQFGKPVTLSCSQTLNHNVMYWYQQKSSQAPKLLFHYYDKDFNNEADTPDNFQSRRPNTSFCFLDIRSPGLGDTAMYLCATSRERTGIQPQHFGDGTRLSIL.

V usage is TRBV19 and J usage is TRBJ2-4; 9 positions match TRBD1. With 3 bases clipped from V and 8 bases from J, the junction kept 2 bases outside the gene matches. CDR3 length: 13 residues. CDR1 and CDR2 (germline): LNHDA, SQIVND (reference sequence). CDR3 residues: CASSIDRGDIQYF. The CDR3 DNA follows: TGTGCCAGTAGTATCGACAGGGGGGACATTCAGTACTTC.

In its sample, this clonotype was seen a few times. This chain uses TRBV20-1 with TRBJ2-3; no firm D call. The CDR3 is 11 residues long. The V gene lost 2 bases and the J gene lost 6 bases, with 6 bases spanning the gap. Germline CDR1 is DFQATT and CDR2 is SNEGSKA (reference sequence). The CDR3 DNA is TGCAGTGCTAGAACGGCGGATACGCAGTATTTT. Protein: CSARTADTQYF.

In this sample, this clonotype turned up a few times. The chain is built from TRBV5-1 and TRBJ2-2; D remains ambiguous. V lost 0 bases, J lost 0 bases, and 6 bases lay in between. This CDR3 spans 15 amino acids. Germline assignment: CDR1 SGHRS and CDR2 YFSETQ. Here the CDR3 reads CASSLVLTNTGELFF. DNA for the CDR3: TGCGCCAGCAGCTTGGTCCTAACGAACACCGGGGAGCTGTTTTTT.

This clonotype was seen more than once but under ten times. The J gene is TRBJ2-5, the V gene TRBV28; D may be TRBD1 (6 bases). The V gene's germline CDR1 is MDHEN and CDR2 SYDVKM. The CDR3 covers 15 residues. V dropped 5 bases and J dropped 4 bases, with 17 bases sitting between them. The CDR3 nucleotides read TGTGCCAGCAGTCAGTACAGGGAAATAGGAGAGACCCAGTACTTC. This gives the protein CASSQYREIGETQYF.

This clonotype was seen many times. The chain is built from TRBV29-1 and TRBJ2-1; D remains ambiguous. CDR3 length: 14 residues. The V gene lost 7 bases and the J gene lost 0 bases, with 13 bases spanning the gap. Germline CDR1 and CDR2: SQVTM and ANQGSEA. Here the CDR3 DNA reads TGCAGCGGCCTCAGCCCGAGCTCCTACAATGAGCAGTTCTTC. The encoded protein is CSGLSPSSYNEQFF.

In its sample, this clonotype was seen a few times. The chain links TRBV7-2 to TRBJ2-7, with a weak D call TRBD2 (6 bases). Between the trimmed V and J ends, which lost 6 bases and 0 bases, there was a span of 15 bases. The germline V gene encodes CDR1 SGHTA and CDR2 FQGNSA. The length of the CDR3 is 15 residues. Here the CDR3 DNA reads TGTGCCAGCAGGTCCCCCGGGACTTTCTCCTACGAGCAGTACTTC. It translates to CASRSPGTFSYEQYF.

This clonotype has just a few counts. The rearrangement uses TRBV20-1 and TRBJ2-5; 7 bases fit TRBD2. Germline CDR1 and CDR2: DFQATT and SNEGSKA (reference sequence). CDR3 length: 14 amino acids. After removal of 3 bases from V and 3 bases from J, the junction contained 7 bases not matched to a gene. This chain's CDR3 is CSASLSSGEETQYF. Written as DNA, the CDR3 is TGCAGTGCTAGTTTATCTAGCGGAGAAGAGACCCAGTACTTC.

In this sample, this clonotype turned up a few times. The J gene is TRBJ1-4, the V gene TRBV5-1; no reliable D call. Between the trimmed V and J ends, which lost 9 bases and 13 bases, there was a span of 13 bases. Germline CDR1 is SGHRS and CDR2 is YFSETQ. CDR3 length: 10 amino acids. The chain's CDR3 is CANTEIVLFF. DNA of the CDR3: TGCGCCAACACAGAGATCGTACTGTTTTTT.

The CDR3 sequence: CASSPALVAIYEQYF. Written as DNA, the CDR3 is TGTGCCAGCAGTCCGGCTTTAGTAGCTATATACGAGCAGTACTTC. This chain links TRBV5-5 with TRBJ2-7; D unclear. The germline gives CDR1 SGHKS, CDR2 YYEKEE (reference sequence). Trimming took off 5 bases at V and 4 bases at J, with 19 bases between the two ends. There are 15 residues in the CDR3.

The chain has TRBV3-1 and TRBJ1-6, with D possibly being TRBD1 (6 bases). The CDR3 totals 15 residues. V shed 4 bases and J shed 9 bases, with 16 bases lying between them. From germline, CDR1 is LGHDT and CDR2 YNNKEL (reference sequence). The CDR3 DNA reads as TGTGCCAGCAGCCCCTCCCAGGGGCCGGGTTCACCCCTCCACTTT. It codes for CASSPSQGPGSPLHF.

This clonotype was observed many times. The chain employs TRBV12-3 or TRBV12-4 and TRBJ2-2, with a possible D match to TRBD1 (6 bases). The length of the CDR3 is 16 residues. Trimming shortened V by 5 bases and J by 1 base, and 14 bases separated the two germline ends. The chain's CDR3 is CASSRTQTGNTGELFF. Here the CDR3 DNA reads TGTGCCAGCAGTCGAACGCAGACAGGGAACACCGGGGAGCTGTTTTTT.

This clonotype was found a few times. The chain is built from TRBV14 and TRBJ2-5; the match to TRBD2 covers 13 bases. V was pared by 2 bases and J by 2 bases, with 5 bases of the junction left unmatched. This CDR3 region has 17 residues. Germline-derived CDR1 and CDR2 are SGHDN and FVKESK. The CDR3 nucleotides are TGTGCCAGCAGCCAATCTCCGGGACTAGCGGGGCAAGAGACCCAGTACTTC. Translating gives CASSQSPGLAGQETQYF.

This clonotype was detected many times. The chain employs TRBV29-1 and TRBJ2-7, with D unresolved. CDR3 length: 12 amino acids. V dropped 5 bases and J dropped 5 bases, with 13 bases sitting between them. Germline V CDR1 and CDR2: SQVTM, ANQGSEA. The CDR3: CSVLGHENEQYF. CDR3 DNA: TGCAGCGTTCTAGGGCATGAGAACGAGCAGTACTTC.

This chain links TRBV2 with TRBJ2-7; 8 nucleotides align to TRBD1. Germline CDR1 and CDR2: SNHLY and FYNNEI. CDR3 length: 15 amino acids. Germline trimming cut 4 bases from V and 0 bases from J; bases unmatched to any gene: 5. The CDR3 loop is CASSGDRGVSYEQYF. CDR3 sequence (DNA): TGTGCCAGCAGTGGCGACAGGGGAGTCTCCTACGAGCAGTACTTC.